This T cell receptor (beta chain) was profiled in a study of human T cells and chemical hapten exposure. As concerns this clonotype: This may be a read error, as it is one base from a much larger clone.

Time point: pre-sensitization, week 0. Specified treatment: therapeutic diphenylcyclopropenone sensitization with weekly scalp DPC. Trimming pared 5 bases from V and 6 bases from J, leaving 11 bases between. The V gene's germline CDR1 is SGHVS and CDR2 FQNEAQ. The CDR3 sequence is 13 residues long. In the library, unique molecular identifiers were attached to individual cDNA molecules. TCRdb re-derived calls from the RACE reads in MiXCR, one entry per CDR3 protein. The sample contains about 380,000 distinct CDR3 sequences, less than 6.5% of which appear only once. The TCR sequence derives from a woman in her forties or fifties with alopecia areata. Some clones in this sample may be carry-over from other donors' samples. The source was whole blood, collected in connection with sensitization to the hapten diphenylcyclopropenone (DPC). This chain links TRBV7-8 with TRBJ1-3; D not certain. The CDR3 region is CASSPPELNTIYF. In nucleotides, the CDR3 is TGTGCCAGCAGCCCACCAGAGTTAAACACCATATATTTT.